This T cell receptor beta chain came from a study of CD8 T cells in ankylosing spondylitis. This clonotype was seen ten or more times. Each TCR beta library was made by quantitative 5'-RACE that incorporated molecular barcodes. TCRdb fed the 5' RACE reads into MiXCR, producing one record per CDR3 protein. This repertoire shows hundreds of thousands of distinct CDR3 sequences, around a quarter found once; its top ten account for just over 6.5%. V was shortened by 2 bases and J by 2 bases, with 12 bases between the two germline ends. Per germline, CDR1 LGHDT and CDR2 YNNKEL (reference sequence). The CDR3 extends over 15 amino acids.

The receptor comes from a male donor with ankylosing spondylitis or in good health (not recorded which). The rearrangement links TRBV3-1 to TRBJ2-5; D is tentatively TRBD1 or TRBD2 (5 bases each). Sequenced material: blood, either unsorted or a sorted T cell fraction (not recorded which). The CDR3 DNA sequence: TGTGCCAGCAGCCAAAGCGGACACCCTCAAGAGACCCAGTACTTC. Its protein is CASSQSGHPQETQYF.